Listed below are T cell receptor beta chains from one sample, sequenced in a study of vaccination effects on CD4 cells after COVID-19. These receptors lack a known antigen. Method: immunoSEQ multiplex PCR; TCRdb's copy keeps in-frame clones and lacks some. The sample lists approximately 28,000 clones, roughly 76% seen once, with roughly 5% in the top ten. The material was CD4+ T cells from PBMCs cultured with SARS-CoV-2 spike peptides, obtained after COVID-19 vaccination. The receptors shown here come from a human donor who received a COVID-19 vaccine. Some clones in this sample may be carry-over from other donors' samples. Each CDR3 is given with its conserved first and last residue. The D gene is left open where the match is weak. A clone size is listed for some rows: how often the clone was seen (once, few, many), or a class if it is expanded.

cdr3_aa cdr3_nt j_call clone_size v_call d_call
CASRLDIASTDTQYF TGTGCCAGCAGGTTGGACATCGCTAGCACAGATACGCAGTATTTT TRBJ2-3 once TRBV2 NA
CATSDPAGGQTDTQYF TGTGCCACCAGTGATCCAGCGGGGGGCCAGACAGATACGCAGTATTTT TRBJ2-3 NA TRBV24-1 TRBD2
CASSVEGRYYNEQFF TGTGCCAGCAGCGTAGAGGGGCGATACTACAATGAGCAGTTCTTC TRBJ2-1 NA TRBV9 NA
CASSPTQGPKFF TGTGCCAGCAGCCCTACGCAGGGCCCAAAGTTCTTC TRBJ2-1 NA TRBV11-1 NA
CASSWTGGKNTEAFF TGTGCCAGCAGTTGGACAGGGGGCAAGAACACTGAAGCTTTCTTT TRBJ1-1 NA TRBV25-1 TRBD1
CASSEIMAGSSYNEQFF TGTGCCAGCAGTGAAATTATGGCAGGGAGCTCCTACAATGAGCAGTTCTTC TRBJ2-1 NA TRBV6-1 NA
CASRVTGETQYF TGTGCCAGCAGGGTGACAGGGGAGACCCAGTACTTC TRBJ2-5 NA TRBV2 TRBD1
CASKGGPSPLHF TGTGCCAGCAAGGGCGGGCCTTCACCCCTCCACTTT TRBJ1-6 NA TRBV28 NA
CASSFLAYEQFF TGTGCCAGCAGTTTCTTAGCTTATGAGCAGTTCTTC TRBJ2-1 NA TRBV12-3/TRBV12-4 NA
CAWSLGQGPKPQHF TGTGCCTGGAGCCTCGGACAGGGGCCAAAGCCCCAGCATTTT TRBJ1-5 NA TRBV30 TRBD1
CASSYFPDSYYGYTF TGTGCCAGCAGTTATTTTCCGGACAGCTACTATGGCTACACCTTC TRBJ1-2 once TRBV6-5 NA